The 5 T cell receptor beta chains in this list originate from one sample, sequenced in a study of T cells in Graves' hyperthyroidism and ophthalmopathy. Researchers took RNA transcripts and amplified the TCR beta CDR3 regions from them. The primer set for the first-round RT-PCR of the TCR CDR3 was HTBI. Via MiXCR, TCRdb re-called the multiplex PCR reads, giving one row per CDR3 protein. The table lists more than 300,000 distinct CDR3 sequences, roughly 15% of them singletons. Sample: blood. The receptors come from a young woman with Graves' hyperthyroidism that later progressed to Graves' ophthalmopathy.

This clonotype has more than one count but fewer than ten. The V gene is TRBV7-9, the J gene TRBJ2-3, with 8 bases matching TRBD1. CDR3 size: 16 residues. CDR1 is SEHNR and CDR2 is FQNEAQ in the germline V gene (reference sequence). J gave up 7 bases and V 4 bases, and 13 bases lay outside the gene matches. In DNA, the CDR3 is TGTGCCAGCAGCTCACTGCGGGACAGGCTCCCCAATACGCAGTATTTT. Translating gives CASSSLRDRLPNTQYF.

Ten or more counts support this clonotype. The chain is built from TRBV29-1 and TRBJ2-7; TRBD1 is a possible D gene (6 bases). The CDR3 is made up of 14 amino acids. Germline values: CDR1 SQVTM, CDR2 ANQGSEA. V was trimmed by 0 bases and J by 6 bases, leaving 15 bases between them. The chain's CDR3 is CSVEEGTHPGEQYF. For the CDR3, the DNA is TGCAGCGTTGAAGAAGGGACACACCCGGGCGAGCAGTACTTC.

This clonotype was counted at least ten times. The rearrangement links TRBV15 to TRBJ1-1; D gene ambiguous. V was trimmed by 2 bases and J by 7 bases, leaving 20 bases between them. The CDR3 loop spans 16 amino acids. Germline CDR1 reads LNHNV; CDR2 reads YYDKDF (reference sequence). The CDR3 nucleotides read TGTGCCACCAGCAGATCCTCGACGGTTGGAACCCTTGAAGCTTTCTTT. Translation: CATSRSSTVGTLEAFF.

This clonotype has only a few counts. The rearrangement joins TRBV28 to TRBJ1-5; tentative D call: TRBD1 (6 bases). The CDR3 runs 15 residues. Trimming removed 3 bases at V and 4 bases at J, with 13 bases between. The germline V gene has CDR1 MDHEN and CDR2 SYDVKM. The CDR3 sequence is CASSLRGLGNQPQHF. The CDR3 nucleotides are TGTGCCAGCAGTTTGAGGGGGTTAGGGAATCAGCCCCAGCATTTT.

Only a few counts were recorded for this clonotype. The chain recombines TRBV28 with TRBJ2-5, with TRBD2 matching 11 bases. J gave up 5 bases and V 5 bases, and 4 bases lay outside the gene matches. Germline V gene lookup returns CDR1 MDHEN and CDR2 SYDVKM. The CDR3 has 14 residues. CDR3 loop: CASSAPSGGETQYF. The CDR3 bases are TGTGCCAGCAGTGCCCCTAGCGGGGGGGAGACCCAGTACTTC.